What follows is one T cell receptor (beta chain) and its context. At one end, the junction sequence differs from germline, possibly due to a read error. The sample belongs to a study of T-cell memory formation after mild COVID-19. TCRdb re-called the 5' RACE reads through MiXCR, storing one row per CDR3 protein. The sample lists 450,000 to 650,000 distinct CDR3 sequences, roughly 18% occurring once. CDR3 size: 15 residues. Sequencing was performed on PBMCs or a T cell subset sorted from them (not recorded which). The chain couples TRBV12-3 or TRBV12-4 to TRBJ2-2; 8 bases fit TRBD1. The sequence was obtained from an adult woman who had mild COVID-19 (a few samples of this study predate the infection). Cell type and time point are not known. The chain's CDR3 is CASSLRTGNPGELFF. CDR3 in DNA: TGTGCCAGCAGTCTTCGGACAGGGAACCCCGGGGAGCTGTTTTTT.